This T cell receptor (beta chain) was captured by sequencing in a study of cytomegalovirus exposure and HLA in healthy donors (TCRdb year 2017). Some background on the complete study: According to a later analysis, the 110 or so validation repertoires were produced on the same platform as the 666 repertoires of the first cohort. The study aimed to test whether signatures of past pathogen exposure could be identified by cataloging public T cell receptors. High-throughput TCR immunosequencing, statistical association of individual TCRs with disease status, and machine learning were combined to predict cytomegalovirus infection status. Besides the first cohort of around 670 subjects, a separate validation cohort made up of 120 different subjects was used.

Trimming takes 7 bases off V and 2 bases off J; junction bases not matched to a gene: 5. As encoded in the germline V gene, CDR1 is MNHNS while CDR2 is SASEGT. The CDR3 has 15 amino acids, counting the end cysteine and phenylalanine. Only CDR3 DNA is held: 45 bases, read in frame from base 1. The donors belonged to the validation cohort of roughly 120 subjects, which was separate from the roughly 700-subject first cohort. The receptor library was made with the immunoSEQ multiplex PCR assay. Regarding the original processing steps: A statistical classification framework was built for diagnosing cytomegalovirus status from the catalog of TCR beta chain sequences. In its TCRdb copy, this immuneACCESS table keeps in-frame sequences only and misses some clones. Where compared with another copy, unresolved V genes explain less than half of these, and the others have no known cause. V and J calls and clone size follow that table, whereas D and trimming were derived from the DNA. The sample includes about 130,000 clones, with nearly 90% observed a single time. Together, the top ten hold 9% of the sample.

Comment on this clone: Its cognate antigen has yet to be identified. The sample holds no much larger clone one base away, and base qualities are not on file.

The study at large found these results: Most TCR sequences were observed very rarely across donors, whereas some public TCRs were present in many individuals. The study gave a list of 150 to 200 TCR beta chains associated with cytomegalovirus. In vitro tests confirmed that a few of the cytomegalovirus-associated TCR beta chains recognize cytomegalovirus antigens. The validation cohort had no HLA typing available for a later analysis, so co-occurrence within that cohort was assessed over all 120 or so repertoires. Subsequent analysis determined that TCRs grouped into clusters in the first cohort also showed a tendency toward co-occurrence across the approximately 110 validation repertoires, and approximately 93% of cluster scores exceeded 0. According to the authors, the approach could potentially be generalized to other disease states and immunological phenotypes. Cytomegalovirus status was reported to be diagnosed by the classifier with high specificity and sensitivity in both the original and validation cohorts.

This sequence uses TRBV6-1 and TRBJ2-3, and TRBD2 aligns with 11 junction nucleotides. This TCR was sampled from a woman younger than 30 in good health and CMV-seropositive. The sequenced material came from PBMCs. The nucleotides are TGTGCCAGCATCCTACTAGCGGGGGTCACAGATACGCAGTATTTT. The encoded protein is CASILLAGVTDTQYF.